The clone carrying this TCR beta chain was detected ten times or more. J was trimmed by 1 base and V by 5 bases; bases with no gene match: 2. CDR1 MDHEN and CDR2 SYDVKM come from the germline V gene. The CDR3 runs 15 residues. These data come from a study of T cells in Graves' hyperthyroidism and ophthalmopathy. RNA transcripts gave rise to amplified TCR beta CDR3 regions. Primed by the HTBI set, a first-round RT-PCR was run on the TCR CDR3. TCRdb itself ran the multiplex PCR reads through MiXCR, one entry per CDR3 protein. Found here are about 420,000 distinct CDR3 sequences, roughly 13% of them singletons; the top ten hold about 5%.

The source of this sequence is a woman aged 18-35 years with Graves' hyperthyroidism. The source material was blood. The chain joins TRBV28 to TRBJ1-6, with 7 bases matching TRBD1. CDR3 bases: TGTGCCAGCAGTGACAGGGAATCCTATAATTCACCCCTCCACTTT. Translated: CASSDRESYNSPLHF.